Below, 10 T cell receptor beta chains from the same sample are listed, as sequenced in a study of PD-L1 blockade in urothelial cancer. The data were produced by immunoSEQ multiplex PCR, yet TCRdb's version contains in-frame clones alone and is incomplete. The data show tens of thousands of clones, around four fifths seen once. Indicated time point: pretreatment peripheral blood. The sample consisted of PBMCs, taken around atezolizumab (anti-PD-L1) treatment. All receptors come from a man aged 35 to 55 with urothelial cancer.

V is TRBV10-1 and J is TRBJ1-3, with D possibly TRBD1 on 5 matching bases. The germline V gene has CDR1 WNHNN and CDR2 SYGVQD (reference sequence). V shed 5 bases and J shed 3 bases, with 8 bases lying between them. This CDR3 contains 13 residues. The CDR3 DNA reads as TGCGCCAGCAGTAAGGGGCATGGAAACACCATATATTTT. Encoded protein: CASSKGHGNTIYF.

This rearrangement joins TRBV15 to TRBJ2-3, with D possibly TRBD1 on 6 matching bases. The ends were cut back, 7 bases at V and 1 base at J, with 6 bases in the middle. Germline assignment: CDR1 LNHNV and CDR2 YYDKDF (reference sequence). The length of the CDR3 is 12 residues. The DNA for the CDR3 is TGTGCCACCAAGGGGGGCACAGATACGCAGTATTTT. Protein: CATKGGTDTQYF.

CDR3 coding DNA: TGTGCCAGCAGTTTCCAGCTAGCTTCCTACAATGAGCAGTTCTTC. It specifies CASSFQLASYNEQFF. V gene TRBV27 combines with J gene TRBJ2-1; D possibly corresponds to TRBD2 (5 bases). The V end lost 3 bases, the J end lost 1 base, and 10 bases lay between the germline ends. From germline, CDR1 is MNHEY and CDR2 SMNVEV (reference sequence). There are 15 residues in the CDR3.

This chain uses TRBV2 with TRBJ2-7; 12 positions agree with TRBD1. The CDR3 has 14 amino acids. V lost 6 bases and J lost 9; bases outside the gene matches: 9. From germline, CDR1 is SNHLY and CDR2 FYNNEI. The CDR3: CASRGDRGLITQYF. CDR3 DNA: TGTGCCAGCAGGGGGGACAGGGGGCTAATTACGCAGTACTTC.

This chain joins TRBV27 and TRBJ1-6, with D uncertain. Germline CDR1 MNHEY, CDR2 SMNVEV (reference sequence). This CDR3 comprises 13 residues. V lost 2 bases and J 7 bases, leaving 6 bases between the germline ends. The chain's CDR3 is CASSLIGNSPLHF. In DNA, the CDR3 is TGTGCCAGCAGTTTAATCGGGAATTCACCCCTCCACTTT.

The rearrangement links TRBV6-1 to TRBJ2-7, with 11 positions matching TRBD2. The CDR3 extends over 15 amino acids. J was trimmed by 0 bases and V by 6 bases; bases with no gene match: 4. From germline, CDR1 is MNHNS and CDR2 SASEGT. The CDR3 spells CASSSTSGSSYEQYF. The CDR3 DNA follows: TGTGCCAGCAGCTCCACTAGCGGGAGCTCCTACGAGCAGTACTTC.

The chain employs TRBV30 and TRBJ2-6; 14 bases fit TRBD2. J was trimmed by 4 bases and V by 7 bases; bases with no gene match: 24. The CDR3 totals 22 residues. The germline V gene has CDR1 GTSNPN and CDR2 SVGIG (reference sequence). CDR3 coding DNA: TGTGCCTCGGACGATTGGCATAGATCGGGACTAGCGGGAGCTACCGGGGCCAACGTCCTGACTTTC. Amino acid sequence: CASDDWHRSGLAGATGANVLTF.

The DNA of the CDR3 is TGTGCCAGCAGCGTAGCAGCGGGAGTAGTGGAGACCCAGTACTTC. Amino acid sequence: CASSVAAGVVETQYF. V and J are TRBV9 and TRBJ2-5; 8 bases fit TRBD2. V lost 0 bases to trimming and J lost 5 bases; unmatched junction nucleotides: 6. The germline V gene has CDR1 SGDLS and CDR2 YYNGEE. This CDR3 region has 15 residues.

This clone is medium-sized. This chain connects TRBV27 to TRBJ2-7; TRBD1 agrees at 11 bases. Per the germline V gene, CDR1 is MNHEY and CDR2 is SMNVEV (reference sequence). The junction had 7 bases not matched to a gene; V was cut back by 8 bases and J by 1 base. The CDR3 consists of 15 residues. The CDR3 nucleotides read TGTGCCAGCGGGACAGGGGGGGTAGGATCCTACGAGCAGTACTTC. Protein sequence: CASGTGGVGSYEQYF.

V and J are TRBV28 and TRBJ2-7, with 9 bases identical to TRBD1. Trimming at V came to 6 bases and at J to 5 bases, leaving 8 bases not matched to a gene. The germline CDR1 and CDR2 sequences are MDHEN and SYDVKM. This CDR3 has 14 amino acids. Here the CDR3 reads CASRSGQGSHEQYF. The CDR3, as DNA: TGTGCCAGCAGATCTGGACAGGGGTCCCACGAGCAGTACTTC.